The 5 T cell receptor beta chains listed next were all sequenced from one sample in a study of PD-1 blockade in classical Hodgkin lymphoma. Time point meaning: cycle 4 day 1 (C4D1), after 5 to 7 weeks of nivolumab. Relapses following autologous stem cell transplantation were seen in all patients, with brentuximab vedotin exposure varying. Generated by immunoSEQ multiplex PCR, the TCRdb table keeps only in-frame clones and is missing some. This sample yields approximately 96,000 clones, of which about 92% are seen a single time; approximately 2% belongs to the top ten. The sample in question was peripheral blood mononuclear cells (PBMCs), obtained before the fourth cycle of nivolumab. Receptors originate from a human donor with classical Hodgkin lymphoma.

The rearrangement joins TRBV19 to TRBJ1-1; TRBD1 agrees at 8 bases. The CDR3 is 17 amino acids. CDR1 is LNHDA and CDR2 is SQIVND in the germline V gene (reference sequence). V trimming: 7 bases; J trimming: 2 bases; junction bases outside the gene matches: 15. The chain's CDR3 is CASNRDRSLPLNTEAFF. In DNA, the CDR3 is TGTGCCAGTAACCGGGACAGGTCTTTGCCTTTAAACACTGAAGCTTTCTTT.

CDR3 region: CASSFRTGAEAFF. The CDR3 nucleotides are TGTGCCAGCAGTTTTCGGACAGGGGCTGAAGCTTTCTTT. The V call is TRBV6-5, the J call TRBJ1-1; 9 bases fit TRBD1. The V segment lost 4 bases and the J segment 6 bases; nucleotides outside the gene matches: 3. The CDR3 covers 13 residues. The germline V gene encodes CDR1 MNHEY and CDR2 SVGAGI.

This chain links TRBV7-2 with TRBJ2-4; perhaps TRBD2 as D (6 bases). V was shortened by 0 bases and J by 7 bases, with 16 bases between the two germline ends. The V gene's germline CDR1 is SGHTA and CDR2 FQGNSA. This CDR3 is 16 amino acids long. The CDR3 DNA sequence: TGTGCCAGCAGCTTAGCACCAATGACTAGTAGGAACATTCAGTACTTC. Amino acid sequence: CASSLAPMTSRNIQYF.

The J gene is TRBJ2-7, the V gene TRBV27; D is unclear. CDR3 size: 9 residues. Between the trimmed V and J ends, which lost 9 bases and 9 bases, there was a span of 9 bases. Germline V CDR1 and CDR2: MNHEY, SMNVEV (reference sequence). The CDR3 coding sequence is TGTGCCAGTCGCCTGGGGCAGTACTTC. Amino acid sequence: CASRLGQYF.

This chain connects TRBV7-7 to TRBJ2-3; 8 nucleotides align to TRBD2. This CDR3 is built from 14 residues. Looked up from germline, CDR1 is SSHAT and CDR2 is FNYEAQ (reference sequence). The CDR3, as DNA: TGTGCTAGCGGTACGGGGGGGAGCACAGATACGCAGTATTTT. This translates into CASGTGGSTDTQYF.